The T cell receptor beta chain under discussion was sequenced for a study of shared clonotypes between healthy human individuals. CDR1 and CDR2 (germline): LNHDA, SQIVND (reference sequence). This CDR3 has 17 residues. The V and J ends lost 6 bases and 1 base respectively, with 21 bases between them. Generated by immunoSEQ multiplex PCR, the TCRdb table keeps only in-frame clones and is missing some. Of 2.3 million or so clones in the sample, over 85% were seen once. The chain is built from TRBV19 and TRBJ1-1; perhaps TRBD1 as D (6 bases). Sequenced input: naive CD4+ T cells from PBMCs. Subset indicated: CD45RA+ positively selected. This clonotype was obtained from a man between 18 and 29 years old in good health. Some clones in this sample may be carry-over from other donors' samples. CDR3 loop: CASSLMLGEGGNTEAFF. CDR3 sequence (DNA): TGTGCCAGTAGCCTCATGCTGGGGGAAGGGGGGAACACTGAAGCTTTCTTT.